The 23 T cell receptor beta chains given below trace back to one sample, sequenced in a study of T cell responses to AZD1222 COVID-19 vaccine. Here immunoSEQ multiplex PCR was the method, and the copy in TCRdb shows in-frame clones only, minus some. The data hold more than 100,000 clones, with 85% to 95% observed a single time. Sequencing was performed on peripheral blood, taken 28 days after the second AZD1222 dose. Receptor source: an adult who received the AZD1222 COVID-19 vaccine.

CDR3 loop: CASRGRDIYEQYF. Here the CDR3 DNA reads TGTGCCAGCAGGGGTAGGGACATCTACGAGCAGTACTTC. The V call is TRBV2, the J call TRBJ2-7; tentatively, D is TRBD1 (6 bases). Germline CDR1 is SNHLY and CDR2 is FYNNEI. The CDR3 contains 13 residues. Trimming took 6 bases from V and 3 from J, leaving 12 bases between them.

This chain joins TRBV2 and TRBJ1-5; TRBD1 agrees at 9 bases. The CDR3 spans 18 residues. The ends lost 1 base at V and 2 bases at J; junction bases unmatched: 9. Germline lookup yields CDR1 SNHLY and CDR2 FYNNEI. This CDR3 reads CASSEGQGGLGGNQPQHF. CDR3 bases: TGTGCCAGCAGTGAAGGACAGGGGGGCCTAGGCGGCAATCAGCCCCAGCATTTT.

The chain employs TRBV18 and TRBJ2-2; D not certain. CDR3 length: 14 residues. V dropped 3 bases and J dropped 4 bases, with 9 bases sitting between them. Germline-derived CDR1 and CDR2 are KGHSH and LQKENI. CDR3 residues: CASSPPAVTGELFF. DNA for the CDR3: TGTGCCAGCTCACCTCCTGCGGTCACCGGGGAGCTGTTTTTT.

CDR3 sequence (DNA): TGTGCCAGCTCATCGGGACTAGCGGGAGCAGATACGCAGTATTTT. This gives the protein CASSSGLAGADTQYF. The chain carries TRBV18 and TRBJ2-3, with TRBD2 identical over 14 bases. Germline V CDR1 and CDR2: KGHSH, LQKENI. V lost 5 bases and J lost 4; bases outside the gene matches: 2. The length of the CDR3 is 15 residues.

This clone was detected once. This chain uses TRBV11-2 with TRBJ2-1; D not resolved. The CDR3 sequence is 13 residues long. V was shortened by 0 bases and J by 2 bases, with 2 bases between the two germline ends. Germline CDR1 SGHAT, CDR2 FQNNGV. The CDR3: CASSLDPYNEQFF. CDR3 DNA sequence: TGTGCCAGCAGCTTAGATCCCTACAATGAGCAGTTCTTC.

This CDR3 is CASSPRGYTEAFF. CDR3 in DNA: TGTGCCAGCAGCCCCCGGGGTTACACTGAAGCTTTCTTT. The chain couples TRBV9 to TRBJ1-1; no reliable D call. There are 13 residues in the CDR3. The ends were cut back, 4 bases at V and 3 bases at J, with 10 bases in the middle. Looked up from germline, CDR1 is SGDLS and CDR2 is YYNGEE.

The chain links TRBV7-2 to TRBJ1-1; 7 bases match TRBD1. The CDR3 loop spans 15 amino acids. Looked up from germline, CDR1 is SGHTA and CDR2 is FQGNSA. V lost 0 bases, J lost 5 bases, and 6 bases stayed unmatched. CDR3 coding DNA: TGTGCCAGCAGCTTAGCCAACAGGGGCGTAACTGAAGCTTTCTTT. Its translation: CASSLANRGVTEAFF.

J is TRBJ2-7 and V is TRBV11-2, with 8 bases lining up with TRBD1. Germline trimming cut 1 base from V and 4 bases from J; bases unmatched to any gene: 3. The CDR3 length is 14 residues. The V gene's germline CDR1 is SGHAT and CDR2 FQNNGV. CDR3: CASSLGTGGYEQYF. The CDR3 coding sequence is TGTGCCAGCAGCTTAGGTACAGGGGGGTACGAGCAGTACTTC.

This clone was recorded only once. The V gene is TRBV9, the J gene TRBJ1-2, with TRBD1 as a possible D gene (5 bases). Germline V gives CDR1 SGDLS, CDR2 YYNGEE. V was pared by 0 bases and J by 5 bases, with 8 bases between. The CDR3 totals 13 residues. CDR3 residues: CASSVEGRYGYTF. DNA for the CDR3: TGTGCCAGCAGCGTAGAGGGACGGTATGGCTACACCTTC.

V usage is TRBV12-1 and J usage is TRBJ1-1; the DNA was not used to check the table's D call, TRBD1. TRBV12-1 counts as a pseudogene. This CDR3 comprises 18 residues. In nucleotides, the CDR3 is TGTGCCAGCAGCCAAGACAGGTTATTAAACGGCATGAACACTGAAGCTTTCTTT. It specifies CASSQDRLLNGMNTEAFF.

This chain uses TRBV10-3 with TRBJ1-2, with D tentatively TRBD1 (6 bases). V lost 3 bases to trimming and J lost 1 base, with 9 bases between them. The CDR3 loop spans 14 amino acids. Germline V CDR1 and CDR2: ENHRY, SYGVKD. The CDR3 spells CAISEQGGNYGYTF. As DNA, the CDR3 is TGTGCCATCAGTGAACAGGGTGGTAACTATGGCTACACCTTC.

This chain uses TRBV19 with TRBJ1-2; D is undetermined. CDR1 and CDR2 (germline): LNHDA, SQIVND (reference sequence). The CDR3 sequence is 15 residues long. V dropped 0 bases and J dropped 1 base, with 9 bases sitting between them. DNA for the CDR3: TGTGCCAGTAGTATAGATCCGGACGGTAACTATGGCTACACCTTC. It is translated as CASSIDPDGNYGYTF.

The chain combines TRBV18 with TRBJ2-3; no firm D call. Trimming cost V 2 bases and J 0 bases, with 9 bases left between them. The germline gives CDR1 KGHSH, CDR2 LQKENI. The CDR3 consists of 15 residues. CDR3 sequence reads: CASSPESLSTDTQYF. CDR3 coding DNA: TGTGCCAGCTCACCAGAGTCATTAAGCACAGATACGCAGTATTTT. The variable domain in full, completed from reference TRBV18 and TRBJ2-3, reads NAGVMQNPRHLVRRRGQEARLRCSPMKGHSHVYWYRQLPEEGLKFMVYLQKENIIDESGMPKERFSAEFPKEGPSILRIQQVVRGDSAAYFCASSPESLSTDTQYFGPGTRLTVL.

This sequence joins TRBV23-1 and TRBJ1-5; D is uncertain. TRBV23-1 qualifies as an ORF whose function is uncertain. V lost 6 bases and J 8 bases, leaving 8 bases between the germline ends. This CDR3 region has 11 residues. CDR3 residues: CASSPGKPQHF. The CDR3 DNA is TGCGCCAGCAGCCCTGGCAAGCCCCAGCATTTT.

This clone was seen once. This chain connects TRBV10-1 to TRBJ1-2; unclear D gene. The CDR3 has 13 amino acids. In germline, CDR1 is WNHNN, CDR2 SYGVQD (reference sequence). With 4 bases removed from V and 4 bases from J, the gap between germline ends came to 10 bases. The DNA for the CDR3 is TGCGCCAGCAGTGGGCCTACTCCCTATGGCTACACCTTC. As protein: CASSGPTPYGYTF.

V gene TRBV4-1 combines with J gene TRBJ2-2; either TRBD1 or TRBD2 may fit D (5 bases each). With 3 bases removed from V and 1 base from J, the gap between germline ends came to 9 bases. The CDR3 is 15 amino acids. Germline lookup yields CDR1 MGHRA and CDR2 YSYEKL. The CDR3 sequence: CASSQGTRNTGELFF. The DNA for the CDR3 is TGCGCCAGCAGCCAGGGGACCAGGAACACCGGGGAGCTGTTTTTT.

The chain joins TRBV7-2 to TRBJ2-7; 10 bases are shared with TRBD2. V trimming: 4 bases; J trimming: 6 bases; junction bases outside the gene matches: 9. There are 15 residues in the CDR3. CDR1 and CDR2 (germline): SGHTA, FQGNSA. CDR3 protein: CASSSPSGGQAEQYF. The CDR3 DNA follows: TGTGCCAGCAGCTCTCCTAGCGGGGGACAAGCCGAGCAGTACTTC.

This CDR3 is CASSRPRGRNEKLFF. The CDR3 DNA reads TGTGCCAGCAGCCGGCCCCGGGGGCGAAATGAAAAACTGTTTTTT. This sequence joins TRBV3-1 (or the pseudogene TRBV3-2) and TRBJ1-4; D might be TRBD1 (6 bases). The CDR3 contains 15 residues. Germline V gives CDR1 LGHDT, CDR2 YNNKEL (reference sequence). Trimming removed 4 bases at V and 5 bases at J, with 14 bases between.

The chain links TRBV10-3 to TRBJ2-3, with 15 bases lining up with TRBD2. V dropped 6 bases and J dropped 5; count of bases not matched to a gene: 9. Germline-derived CDR1 and CDR2 are ENHRY and SYGVKD. This CDR3 has 17 amino acids. CDR3 DNA sequence: TGTGCCATCAGCCGCGGACTAGCGGGAGGGCCAGGAGATACGCAGTATTTT. Amino acids: CAISRGLAGGPGDTQYF.

V and J are TRBV4-3 and TRBJ1-1, with D unresolved. The CDR3 loop spans 13 amino acids. V gave up 0 bases and J gave up 5 bases, with 7 bases separating them. Germline V CDR1 and CDR2: LGHNA, YSLEER. The CDR3 bases are TGCGCCAGCAGCCAAGATTGGAAGACTGAAGCTTTCTTT. Its translation: CASSQDWKTEAFF.

The CDR3 loop is CASSGLAGGGAKNIQYF. The CDR3, as DNA: TGTGCCAGCAGTGGACTAGCGGGAGGGGGAGCCAAAAACATTCAGTACTTC. This rearrangement joins TRBV6-1 to TRBJ2-4; TRBD2 agrees at 14 bases. Germline-derived CDR1 and CDR2 are MNHNS and SASEGT. V trimming: 4 bases; J trimming: 0 bases; junction bases outside the gene matches: 2. The CDR3 totals 17 residues.

This clone has just one count. CDR3 in amino acids: CASSQDLSRATNEKLFF. CDR3 nucleotides: TGCGCCAGCAGCCAAGATTTAAGTCGTGCAACTAATGAAAAACTGTTTTTT. The chain joins TRBV4-3 to TRBJ1-4, with D unresolved. The CDR3 length is 17 residues. Germline V gene lookup returns CDR1 LGHNA and CDR2 YSLEER. Trimming removed 0 bases from V and 0 bases from J, with 11 bases in between.

This chain links TRBV5-6 with TRBJ1-6; 7 nucleotides line up with TRBD1. Germline V gives CDR1 SGHDT, CDR2 YYEEEE. The CDR3 contains 17 residues. With V trimmed by 4 bases and J by 0 bases, 7 bases remained unmatched. The chain's CDR3 is CASSRRSGGSYNSPLHF. The CDR3 region has the DNA TGTGCCAGCAGCCGTAGATCAGGGGGCTCCTATAATTCACCCCTCCACTTT.